A selection of T cell receptor beta chains follows, all from one sample in a study of T cells in Graves' hyperthyroidism and ophthalmopathy. One entry per CDR3 protein, called by TCRdb with MiXCR from the multiplex PCR reads. The sample gives 450,000 to 550,000 distinct CDR3 sequences, roughly 25% of which show up once; 11% is in the top ten. Sequencing was carried out using blood. These receptors came from a woman aged 25 to 39 with Graves' ophthalmopathy. CDR3s include the opening cysteine and the closing phenylalanine or tryptophan. D genes are given only for firm matches. A clone size is listed for some rows: how often the clone was seen (once, few, many), or a class if it is expanded.

D	V	J	size	length	CDR3	DNA
.	TRBV18	TRBJ1-1	.	13	CASSPLIDTEAFF	TGTGCCAGCTCACCCCTAATTGACACTGAAGCTTTCTTT
.	TRBV19	TRBJ1-1	few	16	CASSMSTPPRDTEAFF	TGTGCCAGTAGTATGTCAACCCCTCCAAGGGACACTGAAGCTTTCTTT
.	TRBV5-1	TRBJ1-1	many	12	CASSPGNTEAFF	TGCGCCAGCAGTCCTGGGAACACTGAAGCTTTCTTT
TRBD1	TRBV12-3/TRBV12-4	TRBJ2-5	many	15	CASTLLHQGAETQYF	TGTGCCAGCACCCTACTCCACCAGGGGGCTGAGACCCAGTACTTC
.	TRBV6-5	TRBJ1-2	.	16	CASSYGTPVNNYGYTF	TGTGCCAGCAGTTACGGAACGCCGGTTAATAACTATGGCTACACCTTC
.	TRBV6-4	TRBJ2-2	many	15	CASSDSPNLAGELFF	TGTGCCAGCAGTGACTCACCGAACCTCGCCGGGGAGCTGTTTTTT
.	TRBV6-2/TRBV6-3	TRBJ2-7	.	16	CASSSSARDKPYEQYF	TGTGCCAGCAGTTCGTCCGCGCGCGACAAACCCTACGAGCAGTACTTC
.	TRBV20-1	TRBJ1-1	few	14	CSARAGGLNTEAFF	TGCAGTGCTAGAGCCGGAGGATTGAACACTGAAGCTTTCTTT
TRBD1	TRBV4-1	TRBJ2-7	.	14	CASSHPGQTYEQYF	TGCGCCAGCAGCCACCCGGGACAGACTTACGAGCAGTACTTC
TRBD1	TRBV12-3/TRBV12-4	TRBJ1-5	many	13	CASRKQGFRPQHF	TGTGCCAGCAGAAAACAGGGGTTTCGGCCCCAGCATTTT
TRBD1	TRBV5-1	TRBJ2-5	many	16	CASSPHITGGGETQYF	TGCGCCAGCAGCCCGCATATAACAGGGGGAGGAGAGACCCAGTACTTC
.	TRBV7-8	TRBJ2-5	.	14	CASSLDGRAETQYF	TGTGCCAGCAGCCTAGACGGCAGGGCGGAGACCCAGTACTTC